This T cell receptor (beta chain) was sequenced in a study of Ad26.COV2.S vaccination and SARS-CoV-2 variants. Study conclusions and caveats: Similar non-spike TCR breadth was seen in vaccine and placebo recipients.

Germline V lookup: CDR1 LGHNT, CDR2 FRNRAP. This CDR3 is built from 12 residues. The V end lost 6 bases, the J end lost 7 bases, and 12 bases lay between the germline ends. This clone was observed once. The target antigen is unknown. Data came from immunoSEQ multiplex PCR; TCRdb stores just in-frame clones and leaves some out. The sample yields about 350,000 clones, roughly nine tenths seen once. Sequenced material: peripheral blood, taken after recovery from COVID-19. This receptor was taken from a human donor who had recovered from COVID-19. V is TRBV12-5 and J is TRBJ1-1; D is uncertain. CDR3 nucleotides: TGTGCTAGTGGCGACGCTTCGGATGAAGCTTTCTTT. Its translation: CASGDASDEAFF.